This T cell receptor (beta chain) came from a study of blood T cell repertoires in COVID-19 (dated by TCRdb to 2018 to 2021). A note on the overall study: Collaborator samples came from the United States, Italy and Spain and covered acute and convalescent phases of COVID-19. Where available, HLA class I and class II types were obtained from metadata supplied by the sample provider rather than from assay-based typing. The material from the prospective study consisted of cDNA or gDNA derived from T cells, B-cell-depleted T cells, or PBMCs. The repertoires were released in a freely available public database intended as a resource for research on the immune response to SARS-CoV-2. Samples came from the ongoing ImmuneRACE study (first 160 participants) plus 1,254 subjects from 6 global collaborators. Sample metadata almost always included a de-identified subject ID, COVID-19 status, age in years and sex. Subjects who had been exposed to COVID-19, were actively infected with it, or had recovered from it provided the deeply sampled blood TCRbeta repertoires that made up the dataset. Overall study results and their limits: How much clinical and demographic metadata was included differed by source and by participant, and the metadata was provided uncurated.

Samples from volunteer blood donors who had recovered from COVID-19 were contributed by a second Seattle source. Collaborating institutions collected whole blood in K2EDTA tubes following their own protocols. Collaborator samples were shipped for TCRbeta analysis as frozen whole blood, isolated PBMCs, or DNA extracted from either sample type. This clone was detected only a few times. Its antigen is still unknown. No qualities accompany the bases; no much larger clone lies one base away. The immunoSEQ Assay, a bias-controlled multiplex PCR, was used to amplify TCRbeta CDR3 regions from genomic DNA. As for how the authors treated the data: Within the assay, amplification of reference gene primers was used to estimate how many nucleated cells each sample contained. To quantify the absolute abundance of each unique TCRbeta CDR3 rearrangement, sequence reads were collapsed and filtered. For each sample, productive Simpson clonality was calculated as the square root of Simpson's diversity index over productive rearrangements. The source is immuneACCESS, and TCRdb retained only in-frame sequences with V and J called. Part of the clones is not carried over; for the studies checked, unresolved V genes explain less than half of this, and the remainder is unexplained. The DNA gave D and trimming, while V, J and clone size come from that table. The sample table holds a few hundred thousand clones, of which around 87% were seen once. In total, the top ten clones hold 6.5% to 9.5% of the sample.

The CDR3 runs 12 residues from the cysteine to the phenylalanine. Here the CDR3 DNA is all that survives: 36 bases in frame from base 1. As encoded in the germline V gene, CDR1 is LGHNT while CDR2 is FRNRAP. V loses 5 bases, J loses 3 bases, and the germline ends lie 6 bases apart. This sequence originates from a woman between 50 and 59 years old who had recovered from COVID-19. The sequenced sample consisted of peripheral blood. The chain uses TRBV12-5 and TRBJ2-3; no D gene can be assigned with confidence. The CDR3 amino acid sequence is: CASGPRTDTQYF. Here is the DNA: TGTGCTAGTGGTCCCCGTACAGATACGCAGTATTTT. Supplemented by the reference TRBV12-5 and TRBJ2-3 proteins around the CDR3, the complete variable domain is DARVTQTPRHKVTEMGQEVTMRCQPILGHNTVFWYRQTMMQGLELLAYFRNRAPLDDSGMPKDRFSAEMPDATLATLKIQPSEPRDSAVYFCASGPRTDTQYFGPGTRLTVL.